A single sample gave rise to the 29 T cell receptor beta chains below, sequenced in a study of blood T cells in healthy people across ages. Alongside a J-beta primer mix, a sample-barcoded 5' primer served in a second PCR lasting about 7 to 12 cycles. Via MiXCR, TCRdb re-called the 5' RACE reads, giving one row per CDR3 protein. The data contain 1.5 million to 2 million distinct CDR3 sequences, around 48% of them seen just once; the ten biggest clones take up 2.1%. The sequenced sample was blood. The receptors stem from a middle-aged woman in good health.

The chain uses TRBV7-6 and TRBJ2-7; 10 nucleotides align to TRBD1. This CDR3 is 14 amino acids long. V gave up 5 bases and J gave up 6 bases; unmatched junction bases: 7. Per germline, CDR1 SGHVS and CDR2 FNYEAQ. The chain's CDR3 is CASSTGTGATEQYF. CDR3 bases: TGTGCCAGCAGCACCGGGACAGGGGCTACCGAGCAGTACTTC.

The chain uses TRBV28 and TRBJ2-5; D perhaps matches TRBD2 (5 bases). Trimming stripped 1 base from V and 4 bases from J, with 19 bases between. The CDR3 spans 17 residues. Germline CDR1 MDHEN, CDR2 SYDVKM. The CDR3 bases are TGTGCCAGCAGTTTATCTCTTGAGCGGCGTTTCGGAGAGACCCAGTACTTC. This translates into CASSLSLERRFGETQYF.

V and J are TRBV20-1 and TRBJ2-7; 7 bases are a match to TRBD2. Germline V gene lookup returns CDR1 DFQATT and CDR2 SNEGSKA (reference sequence). Germline trimming cut 6 bases from V and 2 bases from J; bases unmatched to any gene: 13. This CDR3 is 15 amino acids long. The CDR3 nucleotides read TGCAGTGCCCCCTATAGGCGGGGGATAGCCTACGAGCAGTACTTC. Residues: CSAPYRRGIAYEQYF.

The V call is TRBV29-1, the J call TRBJ2-3, with D perhaps matching TRBD2 (6 bases). There are 13 residues in the CDR3. Germline CDR1 reads SQVTM; CDR2 reads ANQGSEA. Deletions cut 8 bases from V and 8 bases from J, with 20 bases between. CDR3 protein: CSPAEGMGGTQYF. Written as DNA, the CDR3 is TGCAGCCCCGCCGAGGGAATGGGAGGTACGCAGTATTTT.

The rearrangement uses TRBV4-2 and TRBJ2-3; no reliable D call. V lost 0 bases and J 4 bases, leaving 11 bases between the germline ends. Germline-derived CDR1 and CDR2 are LGHNA and YNFKEQ. The CDR3 loop spans 15 amino acids. The DNA of the CDR3 is TGTGCCAGCAGCCAAGATTCCCAGGCTGCAGATACGCAGTATTTT. This translates into CASSQDSQAADTQYF.

This clonotype was seen a handful of times. The rearrangement uses TRBV2 and TRBJ1-2; D ambiguous. Looked up from germline, CDR1 is SNHLY and CDR2 is FYNNEI. V lost 4 bases and J lost 5, with 5 bases in between. The CDR3 runs to 11 residues. The CDR3 DNA sequence: TGTGCCAGCAGTGTGCGATATGGCTACACCTTC. Translating it yields CASSVRYGYTF.

This clonotype has ten or more counts. This chain links TRBV6-1 with TRBJ2-3; 10 nucleotides line up with TRBD1. The CDR3 runs 15 residues. Germline trimming cut 5 bases from V and 0 bases from J; bases unmatched to any gene: 2. CDR1 is MNHNS and CDR2 is SASEGT in the germline V gene. The CDR3 protein is CASSRQGASTDTQYF. In nucleotides, the CDR3 is TGTGCCAGCAGTCGACAGGGGGCTAGCACAGATACGCAGTATTTT.

The sample holds a few counts of this clonotype. The rearrangement joins TRBV20-1 to TRBJ2-5; D remains ambiguous. The CDR3 is 13 amino acids. Looked up from germline, CDR1 is DFQATT and CDR2 is SNEGSKA (reference sequence). V gave up 6 bases and J gave up 5 bases, with 16 bases separating them. In DNA, the CDR3 is TGCAGTGCGCACGATCCACGAACGGAGACCCAGTACTTC. Protein product: CSAHDPRTETQYF.

The chain carries TRBV7-9 and TRBJ1-5; 7 nucleotides agree with TRBD1. There are 14 residues in the CDR3. CDR1 and CDR2 from the germline V gene are SEHNR and FQNEAQ (reference sequence). V lost 2 bases, J lost 7 bases, and 5 bases stayed unmatched. CDR3: CASSLRGLFQPQHF. The DNA of the CDR3 is TGTGCCAGCAGCTTAAGGGGGCTTTTCCAGCCCCAGCATTTT. The full variable domain, its missing parts supplied by reference TRBV7-9 and TRBJ1-5, is DTGVSQNPRHKITKRGQNVTFRCDPISEHNRLYWYRQTLGQGPEFLTYFQNEAQLEKSRLLSDRFSAERPKGSFSTLEIQRTEQGDSAMYLCASSLRGLFQPQHFGDGTRLSIL.

This chain uses TRBV18 with TRBJ2-7, with D perhaps matching TRBD1 (5 bases). Germline-derived CDR1 and CDR2 are KGHSH and LQKENI. The CDR3 runs 14 residues. V was pared by 3 bases and J by 7 bases, with 16 bases between. CDR3 region: CASSPPGKVNEQYF. The CDR3 nucleotides are TGTGCCAGCTCACCTCCAGGGAAGGTTAATGAGCAGTACTTC.

The genes are TRBV6-2 or TRBV6-3 and TRBJ2-5; 10 bases fit TRBD1. V was pared by 6 bases and J by 4 bases, with 8 bases of the junction left unmatched. Germline loops: CDR1 MNHEY, CDR2 SVGEGT. The CDR3 is made up of 15 amino acids. This CDR3 reads CASSIVGTGAETQYF. The CDR3 DNA is TGTGCCAGCAGCATCGTCGGGACAGGGGCAGAGACCCAGTACTTC.

This clonotype turned up a few times. The chain's CDR3 is CASSYSGQGAGGHYGYTF. CDR3 in DNA: TGTGCCAGCAGTTACTCGGGACAGGGGGCAGGAGGTCACTATGGCTACACCTTC. The chain combines TRBV6-5 with TRBJ1-2; 12 bases map to TRBD1. Germline V gene sequence: CDR1 MNHEY, CDR2 SVGAGI. The junction had 8 bases not matched to a gene; V was cut back by 0 bases and J by 3 bases. The CDR3 totals 18 residues.

This clonotype occurred a few times. The chain couples TRBV7-2 to TRBJ2-3; D gene unclear. Looked up from germline, CDR1 is SGHTA and CDR2 is FQGNSA. The V gene lost 5 bases and the J gene lost 5 bases, with 11 bases spanning the gap. The CDR3 is made up of 13 amino acids. The CDR3 DNA reads as TGTGCCAGCAGCCCCCGATTCGTAGATACGCAGTATTTT. Translated, it gives CASSPRFVDTQYF.

The rearrangement joins TRBV5-1 to TRBJ1-4; D is uncertain. Germline values: CDR1 SGHRS, CDR2 YFSETQ. The CDR3 consists of 15 residues. Deletions cut 0 bases from V and 3 bases from J, with 9 bases between. CDR3 DNA: TGCGCCAGCAGCTTGGACGGTCAGTCTAATGAAAAACTGTTTTTT. Its protein product is CASSLDGQSNEKLFF.

This clonotype was counted a few times. The V call is TRBV3-1, the J call TRBJ2-5, with no clear D. Germline CDR1 LGHDT, CDR2 YNNKEL (reference sequence). This CDR3 has 15 residues. V was clipped by 0 bases and J by 7 bases, with 15 bases between them. The CDR3: CASSQDSSSLGTQYF. CDR3 bases: TGTGCCAGCAGCCAAGATAGCAGTAGCCTGGGGACCCAGTACTTC.

This chain joins TRBV3-1 and TRBJ2-1; D perhaps matches TRBD1 (6 bases). Germline lookup yields CDR1 LGHDT and CDR2 YNNKEL (reference sequence). The CDR3 is made up of 16 amino acids. Deletions cut 3 bases from V and 0 bases from J, with 12 bases between. CDR3 residues: CASSHRGRDSYNEQFF. CDR3 bases: TGTGCCAGCAGCCACAGGGGACGGGACTCCTACAATGAGCAGTTCTTC.

CDR3 DNA sequence: TGCGCCAGCAGCCAAGGTTGGCTGCAAGAGACCCAGTACTTC. Protein: CASSQGWLQETQYF. The chain is built from TRBV4-1 and TRBJ2-5; D ambiguous. In germline, CDR1 is MGHRA, CDR2 YSYEKL. The CDR3 loop spans 14 amino acids. Deletions cut 1 base from V and 2 bases from J, with 8 bases between.

This clonotype showed up just once. The rearrangement joins TRBV6-5 to TRBJ2-4; D not certain. Between the trimmed V and J ends, which lost 0 bases and 13 bases, there was a span of 10 bases. Germline V gene data show CDR1 as MNHEY and CDR2 as SVGAGI. The CDR3 length is 12 residues. The CDR3 loop is CASSYSGYGQYF. CDR3 coding DNA: TGTGCCAGCAGTTACTCAGGCTACGGGCAGTACTTC.

The gene calls are TRBV6-1 and TRBJ1-2, with 7 bases aligning to TRBD1. The J segment lost 5 bases and the V segment lost 6 bases, leaving 18 bases of the junction unmatched. The CDR3 sequence is 17 residues long. From germline, CDR1 is MNHNS and CDR2 SASEGT. The CDR3: CASSPGQELGGWYGYTF. The CDR3, as DNA: TGTGCCAGCAGCCCAGGACAGGAACTTGGGGGATGGTATGGCTACACCTTC.

The chain employs TRBV7-2 and TRBJ2-1, with TRBD1 matching 9 bases. V shed 6 bases, J shed 7 bases, and the junction held 13 bases outside the gene matches. The germline CDR1 and CDR2 sequences are SGHTA and FQGNSA. The CDR3 has 16 residues. The CDR3 DNA reads TGTGCCAGCAGTCGCGTGGGGGGGACAGGGAGGAATGAGCAGTTCTTC. It encodes CASSRVGGTGRNEQFF.

This rearrangement joins TRBV10-3 to TRBJ2-3; no clear D gene. The V gene's germline CDR1 is ENHRY and CDR2 SYGVKD. V was clipped by 0 bases and J by 0 bases, with 13 bases between them. The CDR3 runs 17 residues. Written as DNA, the CDR3 is TGTGCCATCAGTGAGTCAGGCCGAGCGTCTAGCACAGATACGCAGTATTTT. This encodes CAISESGRASSTDTQYF.

This chain links TRBV28 with TRBJ2-5; 8 bases map to TRBD2. This CDR3 has 16 residues. V dropped 5 bases and J dropped 0; count of bases not matched to a gene: 8. Germline CDR1 reads MDHEN; CDR2 reads SYDVKM. The CDR3 region has the DNA TGTGCCAGCAGTAAGACAGCGGGGGTGTACCAAGAGACCCAGTACTTC. This translates into CASSKTAGVYQETQYF.

This chain connects TRBV6-5 to TRBJ2-3; no definite D call. The germline V gene encodes CDR1 MNHEY and CDR2 SVGAGI. The V end lost 1 base, the J end lost 3 bases, and 5 bases lay between the germline ends. There are 13 residues in the CDR3. This CDR3 is CASSYFGTDTQYF. CDR3 sequence (DNA): TGTGCCAGCAGTTACTTTGGTACAGATACGCAGTATTTT.

This clonotype was seen only a few times. V gene TRBV6-6 combines with J gene TRBJ1-2; possible D gene TRBD1, 6 bases. The CDR3 contains 15 residues. Trimming stripped 6 bases from V and 2 bases from J, with 16 bases between. Germline CDR1 MNHNY, CDR2 SVGAGI (reference sequence). In DNA form, the CDR3 reads TGTGCCAGCAGCCCAAGGGACACCGTCAACTATGGCTACACCTTC. Translation gives CASSPRDTVNYGYTF.

The genes are TRBV20-1 and TRBJ1-6, with D unresolved. The germline V and J ends were trimmed by 3 bases and 2 bases, with 11 bases remaining between them. CDR3 length equals 15 residues. Germline loops: CDR1 DFQATT, CDR2 SNEGSKA (reference sequence). DNA for the CDR3: TGCAGTGCTAGGGCGAAGGGTACCTATAATTCACCCCTCCACTTT. It encodes CSARAKGTYNSPLHF.

This clonotype was counted a few times. This chain links TRBV4-1 with TRBJ2-7, with 8 nucleotides matching TRBD2. The germline gives CDR1 MGHRA, CDR2 YSYEKL. This CDR3 has 15 amino acids. V lost 0 bases, J lost 1 base, and 2 bases stayed unmatched. The CDR3 loop is CASSQEGTRSYEQYF. Written as DNA, the CDR3 is TGCGCCAGCAGCCAAGAGGGGACTAGGTCCTACGAGCAGTACTTC.

Comments on this clonotype: Since a much larger clone is just one base distant, this may be a read error. V gene TRBV4-1 combines with J gene TRBJ2-7; weak D call: TRBD1 (6 bases). The CDR3 totals 15 residues. Trimming took 1 base from V and 0 from J, leaving 10 bases between them. Germline CDR1 reads MGHRA; CDR2 reads YSYEKL. CDR3 sequence: CASSQVTGASYEQYF. In nucleotides, the CDR3 is TGCGCCAGCAGCCAAGTGACAGGAGCCTCCTACGAGCAGTACTTC.

J is TRBJ1-5 and V is TRBV20-1; the D is unclear. CDR3 length: 13 amino acids. V was pared by 0 bases and J by 4 bases, with 7 bases between. The germline V gene encodes CDR1 DFQATT and CDR2 SNEGSKA (reference sequence). CDR3 region: CSAREPSNQPQHF. The CDR3 region has the DNA TGCAGTGCTAGAGAACCCTCAAATCAGCCCCAGCATTTT.

V and J are TRBV11-3 and TRBJ2-1, with TRBD1 matching over 7 bases. CDR1 is SGHNT and CDR2 is YENEEA in the germline V gene. Germline trimming cut 1 base from V and 8 bases from J; bases unmatched to any gene: 11. The CDR3 sequence is 16 residues long. DNA of the CDR3: TGTGCCAGCAGCTTAGGACAGGGCTCGGTAGGGGATGAGCAGTTCTTC. Protein sequence: CASSLGQGSVGDEQFF.